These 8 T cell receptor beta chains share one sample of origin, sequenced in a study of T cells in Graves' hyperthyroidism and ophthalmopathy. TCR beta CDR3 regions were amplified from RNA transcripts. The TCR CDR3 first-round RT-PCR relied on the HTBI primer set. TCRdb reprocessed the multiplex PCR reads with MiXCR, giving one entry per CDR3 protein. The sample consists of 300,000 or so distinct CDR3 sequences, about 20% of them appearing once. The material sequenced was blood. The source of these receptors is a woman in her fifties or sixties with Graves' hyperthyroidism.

The CDR3 protein is CASSPRYQETQYF. Written as DNA, the CDR3 is TGCGCCAGCAGCCCGAGGTACCAAGAGACCCAGTACTTC. The rearrangement uses TRBV10-2 and TRBJ2-5; D gene uncertain. The CDR3 consists of 13 residues. The V gene's germline CDR1 is WSHSY and CDR2 SAAADI. With 6 bases removed from V and 0 bases from J, the gap between germline ends came to 8 bases.

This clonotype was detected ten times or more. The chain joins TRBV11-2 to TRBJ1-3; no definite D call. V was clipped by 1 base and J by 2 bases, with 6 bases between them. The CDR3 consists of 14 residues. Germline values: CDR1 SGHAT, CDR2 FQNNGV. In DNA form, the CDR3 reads TGTGCCAGCAGCTTAGTGGGCGCTGGAAACACCATATATTTT. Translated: CASSLVGAGNTIYF.

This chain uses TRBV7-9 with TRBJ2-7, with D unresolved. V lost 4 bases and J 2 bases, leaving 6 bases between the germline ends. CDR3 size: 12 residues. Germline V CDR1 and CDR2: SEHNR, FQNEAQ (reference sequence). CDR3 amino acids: CASSYTTYEQYF. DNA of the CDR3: TGTGCCAGCAGCTACACGACCTACGAGCAGTACTTC.

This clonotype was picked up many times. The CDR3 sequence is CASSYIAGEYYGYTF. The CDR3 DNA is TGTGCCAGCAGTTATATCGCAGGGGAATACTATGGCTACACCTTC. J is TRBJ1-2 and V is TRBV6-9; tentative D call: TRBD1 (6 bases). Trimming left V 2 bases short and J 3 bases short, with 13 bases between. The CDR3 consists of 15 residues. Germline lookup yields CDR1 MNHGY and CDR2 SVAAGI.

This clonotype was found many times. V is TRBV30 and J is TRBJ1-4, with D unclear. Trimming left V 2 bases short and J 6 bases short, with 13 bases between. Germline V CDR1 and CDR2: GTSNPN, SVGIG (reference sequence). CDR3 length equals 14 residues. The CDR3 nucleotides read TGTGCCTGGAGTTCGAGGCCGGACGATGAAAAACTGTTTTTT. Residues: CAWSSRPDDEKLFF.

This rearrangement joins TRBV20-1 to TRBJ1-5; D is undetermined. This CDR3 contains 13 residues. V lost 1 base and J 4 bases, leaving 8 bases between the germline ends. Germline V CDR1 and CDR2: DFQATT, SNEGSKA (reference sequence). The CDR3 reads CSARVTMNQPQHF. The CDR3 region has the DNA TGCAGTGCTAGAGTAACGATGAATCAGCCCCAGCATTTT.

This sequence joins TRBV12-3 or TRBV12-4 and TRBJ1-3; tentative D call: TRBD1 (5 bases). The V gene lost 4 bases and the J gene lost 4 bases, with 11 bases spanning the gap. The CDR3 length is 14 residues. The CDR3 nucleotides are TGTGCCAGCAGTTACATGGGGCCGGGAAACACCATATATTTT. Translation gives CASSYMGPGNTIYF.

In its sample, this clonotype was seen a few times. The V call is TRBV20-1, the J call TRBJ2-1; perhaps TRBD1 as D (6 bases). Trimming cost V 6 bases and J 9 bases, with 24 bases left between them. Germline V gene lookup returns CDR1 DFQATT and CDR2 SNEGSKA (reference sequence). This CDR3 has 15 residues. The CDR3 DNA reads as TGCAGTGCCATTGATCGGGACAACCGAGTCGGTGAGCAGTTCTTC. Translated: CSAIDRDNRVGEQFF.